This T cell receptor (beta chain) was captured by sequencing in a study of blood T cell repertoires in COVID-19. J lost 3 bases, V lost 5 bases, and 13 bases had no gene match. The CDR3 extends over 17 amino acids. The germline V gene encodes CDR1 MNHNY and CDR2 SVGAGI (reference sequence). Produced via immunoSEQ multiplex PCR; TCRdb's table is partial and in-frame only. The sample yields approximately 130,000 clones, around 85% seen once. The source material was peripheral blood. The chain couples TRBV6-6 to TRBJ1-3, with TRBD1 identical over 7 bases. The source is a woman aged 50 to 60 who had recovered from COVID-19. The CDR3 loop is CASSRSSPGQNGNTIYF. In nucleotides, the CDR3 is TGTGCCAGCAGTCGCAGCAGCCCGGGACAGAATGGAAACACCATATATTTT.